This is a list of T cell receptor beta chains from one sample in a study of regulatory T cells in long-lasting Graves disease. From the multiplex PCR reads, TCRdb called clonotypes with MiXCR, one entry per CDR3 protein. The sample yields about 460,000 distinct CDR3 sequences, 22% seen once. The starting material was peripheral blood mononuclear cells (PBMCs), obtained when the disease was refractory, from a patient treated with antithyroid drugs. These receptors were collected from a female donor with Graves disease. Both conserved end residues are part of each CDR3. D genes are given only for firm matches. Clone size appears in some rows only: once, few, many, or a class for an expanded clone.

cdr3_aa,cdr3_nt,v_call,cdr3_length,j_call,clone_size,d_call
CSAAHEPPGIEASF,TGCAGTGCCGCTCATGAACCCCCAGGGATTGAAGCTTCCTTT,TRBV20-1,14,TRBJ1-1,-,-
CASTPVDGATSYEQYF,TGTGCCAGCACCCCCGTAGACGGGGCGACCTCCTACGAGCAGTACTTC,TRBV5-8,16,TRBJ2-7,-,-
CASSFIAFVSGEPLHF,TGTGCCAGCAGTTTCATTGCCTTTGTTAGTGGGGAACCCCTCCACTTT,TRBV27,16,TRBJ1-6,many,-
CASKGANTGELFF,TGTGCCAGTAAAGGGGCGAACACCGGGGAGCTGTTTTTT,TRBV19,13,TRBJ2-2,few,-
CASSSNGLANYGYTF,TGTGCCAGCAGCTCAAACGGACTAGCTAACTATGGCTACACCTTC,TRBV5-4,15,TRBJ1-2,-,-
CASSSGLAGENTGELFF,TGTGCCAGCAGCTCGGGACTAGCGGGGGAGAACACCGGGGAGCTGTTTTTT,TRBV5-4,17,TRBJ2-2,few,TRBD2
CASRQELRDAEAFF,TGCGCCAGCAGGCAGGAATTGAGGGATGCTGAAGCTTTCTTT,TRBV10-2,14,TRBJ1-1,few,-
CASSSSFVAFF,TGTGCCAGCTCCTCTTCCTTTGTGGCTTTCTTT,TRBV28,11,TRBJ1-1,many,-
CASSQETTTDTQYF,TGCGCCAGCAGCCAAGAAACGACTACAGATACGCAGTATTTT,TRBV4-3,14,TRBJ2-3,-,-
CASSSIWTSSYEQYF,TGTGCCAGCAGTTCCATATGGACTAGTAGCTACGAGCAGTACTTC,TRBV12-3/TRBV12-4,15,TRBJ2-7,many,TRBD2
CASSDSPGNTEAFF,TGTGCCAGCAGCGACTCCCCAGGGAACACTGAAGCTTTCTTT,TRBV7-2,14,TRBJ1-1,-,-
CATLSTGGRRDGELFF,TGTGCCACCTTAAGTACGGGCGGAAGAAGGGACGGGGAGCTGTTTTTT,TRBV15,16,TRBJ2-2,few,-
CASSFFSSYEQYF,TGTGCCAGCAGTTTCTTCAGCTCCTACGAGCAGTACTTC,TRBV12-3/TRBV12-4,13,TRBJ2-7,many,-
CAISESGALSGNTIYF,TGTGCCATCAGTGAGTCGGGTGCCCTCTCTGGAAACACCATATATTTT,TRBV10-3,16,TRBJ1-3,few,-
CASFYLPGTLNTEAFF,TGTGCCAGCTTCTACCTGCCCGGGACACTGAACACTGAAGCTTTCTTT,TRBV28,16,TRBJ1-1,many,-
CASTPGGPFLEQYF,TGTGCCAGCACCCCGGGGGGCCCTTTTCTCGAGCAGTACTTC,TRBV7-2,14,TRBJ2-7,-,-
CASSSVRTGYNGELFF,TGCGCCAGCAGCTCCGTCCGGACAGGGTATAACGGGGAGCTGTTTTTT,TRBV5-1,16,TRBJ2-2,-,TRBD1
CASRPTPGSSGANVLTF,TGTGCCAGCAGACCCACTCCAGGAAGTTCTGGGGCCAACGTCCTGACTTTC,TRBV2,17,TRBJ2-6,-,-
CASSDFLLGQYNEQFF,TGTGCCAGCAGTGACTTTTTGTTGGGACAGTACAATGAGCAGTTCTTC,TRBV25-1,16,TRBJ2-1,few,TRBD1
CASSGGAGGYEQYF,TGTGCCAGCAGTGGGGGGGCCGGGGGCTACGAGCAGTACTTC,TRBV28,14,TRBJ2-7,many,-
CASSQGKTAYPGELFF,TGTGCCAGCAGCCAAGGGAAAACAGCCTATCCCGGGGAGCTGTTTTTT,TRBV3-1,16,TRBJ2-2,-,-
CASTLQGRRLHEQFF,TGTGCCAGCACGCTACAGGGACGTCGACTCCATGAGCAGTTCTTC,TRBV2,15,TRBJ2-1,-,-
CATQLGVGNTIYF,TGTGCCACCCAACTTGGGGTTGGAAACACCATATATTTT,TRBV11-2,13,TRBJ1-3,many,-
CASSEYAGGGLFDEQYF,TGTGCCAGCAGTGAATATGCCGGGGGAGGGCTTTTTGACGAGCAGTACTTC,TRBV25-1,17,TRBJ2-7,few,TRBD2
CASSFLTGLPEAFF,TGTGCCAGCAGTTTTCTTACGGGCCTCCCTGAAGCTTTCTTT,TRBV2,14,TRBJ1-1,-,-
CASSFIGETQYF,TGTGCCAGCAGCTTTATAGGGGAGACCCAGTACTTC,TRBV7-8,12,TRBJ2-5,many,-
CASSLGVGRELFF,TGTGCCAGCAGCTTAGGGGTAGGAAGGGAGCTGTTTTTT,TRBV11-3,13,TRBJ2-2,-,-
CASKRSSAFGKLFF,TGTGCCAGTAAGAGGAGTTCGGCTTTCGGAAAACTGTTTTTT,TRBV19,14,TRBJ1-4,many,-
CSARHRPQGRENYEQYF,TGCAGTGCTAGACACCGGCCTCAGGGGCGGGAAAATTACGAGCAGTACTTC,TRBV20-1,17,TRBJ2-7,-,-
CSASGSGVSNEQFF,TGCAGTGCCAGCGGTAGCGGGGTATCCAATGAGCAGTTCTTC,TRBV20-1,14,TRBJ2-1,few,TRBD2
CASSEYSGRHPYEQYF,TGTGCCAGCAGTGAATATAGCGGGAGGCACCCCTACGAGCAGTACTTC,TRBV25-1,16,TRBJ2-7,-,TRBD2
CSASSNHQETQYF,TGCAGTGCTAGTTCTAACCACCAAGAGACCCAGTACTTC,TRBV20-1,13,TRBJ2-5,many,-
CASSRRDSSYEQYF,TGTGCCAGCAGCCGCCGCGACTCATCCTACGAGCAGTACTTC,TRBV5-4,14,TRBJ2-7,-,-
CSALQGAYGYTF,TGCAGTGCTCTTCAGGGGGCCTATGGCTACACCTTC,TRBV20-1,12,TRBJ1-2,-,TRBD1
CASRRTNSYNSPLHF,TGTGCCAGCAGACGGACCAACTCCTATAATTCACCCCTCCACTTT,TRBV7-2,15,TRBJ1-6,-,-
CASRQGQAVTGELFF,TGTGCCAGCAGGCAAGGACAGGCGGTCACCGGGGAGCTGTTTTTT,TRBV2,15,TRBJ2-2,many,TRBD1
CASSLGGLARADTQYF,TGTGCCAGCAGTTTAGGTGGGCTAGCGAGGGCAGATACGCAGTATTTT,TRBV12-3/TRBV12-4,16,TRBJ2-3,-,-
CASSPSGESYLVGELFF,TGTGCCAGCAGCCCCAGCGGGGAATCGTACTTGGTCGGGGAGCTGTTTTTT,TRBV11-2,17,TRBJ2-2,-,TRBD2
CSARVGQTQYF,TGCAGTGCTAGGGTCGGGCAGACCCAGTACTTC,TRBV20-1,11,TRBJ2-5,few,-
CASFTGRENTEAFF,TGTGCCAGCTTTACAGGGAGGGAGAACACTGAAGCTTTCTTT,TRBV2,14,TRBJ1-1,many,-
CASTQGQVYEQYF,TGTGCCAGCACTCAGGGACAGGTCTACGAGCAGTACTTC,TRBV7-8,13,TRBJ2-7,many,TRBD1
CASSEFGHPNTGELFF,TGTGCCAGCAGTGAATTTGGACACCCGAACACCGGGGAGCTGTTTTTT,TRBV10-3,16,TRBJ2-2,-,-
CASSIGEGFAFF,TGTGCCAGTAGTATAGGAGAGGGATTCGCTTTCTTT,TRBV19,12,TRBJ1-1,few,-
CATKETGQEDGYTF,TGTGCCACAAAGGAAACGGGACAAGAGGATGGCTACACCTTC,TRBV28,14,TRBJ1-2,many,-
CASSYGTGATYEQYF,TGTGCCAGCAGTTACGGGACAGGGGCTACCTACGAGCAGTACTTC,TRBV6-2/TRBV6-3,15,TRBJ2-7,-,TRBD1
CASSSPDRGLFDYTF,TGTGCCAGCAGTTCGCCGGACAGGGGGCTTTTCGACTACACCTTC,TRBV6-5,15,TRBJ1-2,many,TRBD1
CASSQDIGSRYF,TGTGCCAGCAGCCAAGATATAGGCTCTAGATACTTC,TRBV3-1,12,TRBJ2-5,few,-
CASRPSFTQGVEDKAFF,TGTGCCAGCCGCCCCTCCTTCACACAGGGGGTGGAAGACAAAGCTTTCTTT,TRBV6-1,17,TRBJ1-1,many,TRBD1
CASSRSSGRYEQYF,TGTGCCAGCAGCAGGTCTAGCGGGAGATACGAGCAGTACTTC,TRBV9,14,TRBJ2-7,few,TRBD2
CASRWASGGSYNEQFF,TGCGCCAGCAGGTGGGCTAGCGGGGGCTCCTACAATGAGCAGTTCTTC,TRBV5-1,16,TRBJ2-1,-,TRBD2
CAWSSDTEAFF,TGTGCCTGGAGTTCAGACACTGAAGCTTTCTTT,TRBV30,11,TRBJ1-1,-,-
CSARVTGNYGYTF,TGCAGTGCTAGAGTTACGGGAAACTATGGCTACACCTTC,TRBV20-1,13,TRBJ1-2,-,-
CASRSPGPGANVLTF,TGTGCCAGCAGATCCCCAGGGCCCGGGGCCAACGTCCTGACTTTC,TRBV7-2,15,TRBJ2-6,many,-
CAIRETALNTEAFF,TGTGCCATCAGAGAGACAGCGCTGAACACTGAAGCTTTCTTT,TRBV10-3,14,TRBJ1-1,-,-
CASSLRLLAGEDEQFF,TGTGCCAGCAGCTTACGCCTTCTAGCGGGGGAAGATGAGCAGTTCTTC,TRBV7-2,16,TRBJ2-1,few,TRBD2
CASSSGPGTSYEQYF,TGTGCCAGCAGTTCAGGCCCCGGGACCTCCTACGAGCAGTACTTC,TRBV12-3/TRBV12-4,15,TRBJ2-7,few,-
CSVAMGLARTDTQYF,TGCAGCGTTGCAATGGGACTAGCGCGCACAGATACGCAGTATTTT,TRBV29-1,15,TRBJ2-3,-,TRBD2
CASTTGGQITEAFF,TGCGCCAGCACTACTGGGGGACAGATCACTGAAGCTTTCTTT,TRBV5-1,14,TRBJ1-1,few,TRBD1
CATWTGEGEGGYTF,TGTGCCACCTGGACCGGGGAAGGGGAAGGTGGCTACACCTTC,TRBV19,14,TRBJ1-2,-,-